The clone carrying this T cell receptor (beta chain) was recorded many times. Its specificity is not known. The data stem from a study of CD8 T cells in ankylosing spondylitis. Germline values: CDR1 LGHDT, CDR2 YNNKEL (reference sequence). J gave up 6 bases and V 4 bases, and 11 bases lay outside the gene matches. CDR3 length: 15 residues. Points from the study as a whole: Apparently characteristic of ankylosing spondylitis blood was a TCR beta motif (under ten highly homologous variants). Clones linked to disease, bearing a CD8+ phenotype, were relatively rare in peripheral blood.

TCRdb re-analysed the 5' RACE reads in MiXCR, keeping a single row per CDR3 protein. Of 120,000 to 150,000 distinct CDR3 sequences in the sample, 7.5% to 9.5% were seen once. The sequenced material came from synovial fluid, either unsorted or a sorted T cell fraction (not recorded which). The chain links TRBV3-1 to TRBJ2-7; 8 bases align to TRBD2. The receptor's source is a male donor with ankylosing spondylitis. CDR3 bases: TGTGCCAGCAGCCGATCGGAGGCGGGGGGAGGCGAGCAGTACTTC. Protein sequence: CASSRSEAGGGEQYF.